These 5 T cell receptor beta chains share one sample of origin, sequenced in a study of T cell repertoires in cytomegalovirus infection. Their antigens are not known. A single record per CDR3 protein comes from TCRdb applying MiXCR to the reads. The sample lists roughly 800,000 distinct CDR3 sequences, roughly 29% occurring once. Material: cultured CD8+ T cells from PBMCs, obtained from culture after CMV antigen stimulation. All receptors come from a human donor in good health (CMV status not recorded). Some clones in this sample may be carry-over from other donors' samples.

A note on this clonotype: An end of the junction differs from the germline gene, which may be a read error. J is TRBJ2-2 and V is TRBV7-3, with 9 bases identical to TRBD1. Germline V lookup: CDR1 SGHTA, CDR2 FQGTGA. CDR3 size: 17 residues. Here the CDR3 reads CAGSLPPDRGGTGELFF. CDR3 nucleotides: TGTGCCGGCAGCTTACCCCCGGACAGGGGAGGCACCGGGGAGCTGTTTTTT.

As for this clonotype: A much larger clone lies one base from this, so it may be a read error. This chain uses TRBV7-2 with TRBJ2-7; D is unresolved. This CDR3 comprises 13 residues. Germline V gene lookup returns CDR1 SGHTA and CDR2 FQGNSA. Trimming removed 5 bases at V and 3 bases at J, with 11 bases between. The DNA of the CDR3 is TGTGCCAGCAGCCGCGTGTTATACTACGAGCAGTACTTC. Residues: CASSRVLYYEQYF. Looking up the rest from reference TRBV7-2 and TRBJ2-7 gives the full variable domain: GAGVSQSPSNKVTEKGKDVELRCDPISGHTALYWYRQSLGQGLEFLIYFQGNSAPDKSGLPSDRFSAERTGGSVSTLTIQRTQQEDSAVYLCASSRVLYYEQYFGPGTRLTVT.

This clonotype came up many times. This sequence joins TRBV7-9 and TRBJ2-5, with 9 bases aligning to TRBD2. V trimming: 3 bases; J trimming: 5 bases; junction bases outside the gene matches: 10. The CDR3 is 16 residues long. Germline V CDR1 and CDR2: SEHNR, FQNEAQ (reference sequence). Here the CDR3 reads CASSFVGTSPSETQYF. As DNA, the CDR3 is TGTGCCAGCAGCTTCGTTGGGACTAGCCCGTCGGAGACCCAGTACTTC.

This clonotype was picked up a small number of times. CDR3 loop: CASSDYKIGTSGQETQYF. The CDR3 DNA follows: TGTGCCAGCAGTGACTACAAGATAGGGACTAGCGGCCAAGAGACCCAGTACTTC. The rearrangement uses TRBV6-1 and TRBJ2-5; 11 nucleotides agree with TRBD2. Germline CDR1 MNHNS, CDR2 SASEGT. CDR3 length equals 18 residues. V lost 3 bases to trimming and J lost 1 base; unmatched junction nucleotides: 10.

This clonotype has ten or more counts. The rearrangement links TRBV7-9 to TRBJ1-1, with unresolved D. The CDR3 sequence is 14 residues long. Germline-derived CDR1 and CDR2 are SEHNR and FQNEAQ (reference sequence). The ends were cut back, 4 bases at V and 6 bases at J, with 15 bases in the middle. CDR3 nucleotides: TGTGCCAGCAGCTCGGGCAGCGCTACATCTGAAGCTTTCTTT. Translation gives CASSSGSATSEAFF.